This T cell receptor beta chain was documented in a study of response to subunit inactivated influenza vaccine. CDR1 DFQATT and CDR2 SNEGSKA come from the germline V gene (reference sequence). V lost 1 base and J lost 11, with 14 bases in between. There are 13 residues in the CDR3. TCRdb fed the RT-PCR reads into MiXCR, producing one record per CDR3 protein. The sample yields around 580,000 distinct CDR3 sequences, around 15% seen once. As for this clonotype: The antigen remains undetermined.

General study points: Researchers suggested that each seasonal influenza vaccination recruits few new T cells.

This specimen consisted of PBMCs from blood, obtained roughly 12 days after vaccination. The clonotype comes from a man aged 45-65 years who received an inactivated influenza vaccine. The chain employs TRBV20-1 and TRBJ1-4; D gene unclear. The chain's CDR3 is CSARAYPAGKLFF. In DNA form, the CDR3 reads TGCAGTGCTAGAGCCTACCCCGCTGGCAAACTGTTTTTT.